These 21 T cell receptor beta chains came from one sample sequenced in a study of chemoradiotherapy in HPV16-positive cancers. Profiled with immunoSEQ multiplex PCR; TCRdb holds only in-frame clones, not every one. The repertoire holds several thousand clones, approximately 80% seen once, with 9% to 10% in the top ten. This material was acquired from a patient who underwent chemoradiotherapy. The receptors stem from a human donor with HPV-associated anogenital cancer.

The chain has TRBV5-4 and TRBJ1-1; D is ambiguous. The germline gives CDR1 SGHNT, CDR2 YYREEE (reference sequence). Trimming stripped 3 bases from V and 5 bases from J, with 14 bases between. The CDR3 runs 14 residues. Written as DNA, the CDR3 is TGTGCCAGCAGCTCCGACCTGGAAGGGACTGAAGCTTTCTTT. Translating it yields CASSSDLEGTEAFF.

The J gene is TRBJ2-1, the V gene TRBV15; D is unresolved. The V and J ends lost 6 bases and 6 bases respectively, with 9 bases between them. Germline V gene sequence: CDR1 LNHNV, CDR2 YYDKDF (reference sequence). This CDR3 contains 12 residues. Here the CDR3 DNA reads TGTGCCACCAGAGGCAGGATCAATGAGCAGTTCTTC. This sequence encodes CATRGRINEQFF.

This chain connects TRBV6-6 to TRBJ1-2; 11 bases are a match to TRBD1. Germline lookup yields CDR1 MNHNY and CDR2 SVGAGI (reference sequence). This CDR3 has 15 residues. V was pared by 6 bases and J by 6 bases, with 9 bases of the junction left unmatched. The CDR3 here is CASRHTGTGGDGYTF. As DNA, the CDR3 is TGTGCCAGCAGGCATACCGGGACAGGGGGAGATGGCTACACCTTC.

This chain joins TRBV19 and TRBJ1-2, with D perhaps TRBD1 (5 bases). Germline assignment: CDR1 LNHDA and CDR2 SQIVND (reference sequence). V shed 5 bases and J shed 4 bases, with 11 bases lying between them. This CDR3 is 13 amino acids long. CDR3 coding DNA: TGTGCCAGTAGTCTAAGAGGGACCTATGGCTACACCTTC. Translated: CASSLRGTYGYTF.

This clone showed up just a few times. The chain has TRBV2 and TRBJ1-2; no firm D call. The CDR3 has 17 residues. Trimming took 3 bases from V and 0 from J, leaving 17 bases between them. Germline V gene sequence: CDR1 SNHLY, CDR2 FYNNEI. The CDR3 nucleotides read TGTGCCAGCAGTGACCCGGGCGGCGGCCCAGCTAACTATGGCTACACCTTC. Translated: CASSDPGGGPANYGYTF.

CDR3 loop: CASSQQGGNTEAFF. The CDR3 DNA reads TGTGCCAGCAGTCAACAGGGGGGCAACACTGAAGCTTTCTTT. The chain couples TRBV6-5 to TRBJ1-1; 8 bases match TRBD1. The CDR3 sequence is 14 residues long. V trimming: 5 bases; J trimming: 2 bases; junction bases outside the gene matches: 4. The V gene's germline CDR1 is MNHEY and CDR2 SVGAGI.

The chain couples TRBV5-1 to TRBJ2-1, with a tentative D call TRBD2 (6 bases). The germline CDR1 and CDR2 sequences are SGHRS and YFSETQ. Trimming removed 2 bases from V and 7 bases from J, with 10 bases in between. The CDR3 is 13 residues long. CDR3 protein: CASSFSGLNEQFF. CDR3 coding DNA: TGCGCCAGCAGCTTTAGCGGTTTAAATGAGCAGTTCTTC.

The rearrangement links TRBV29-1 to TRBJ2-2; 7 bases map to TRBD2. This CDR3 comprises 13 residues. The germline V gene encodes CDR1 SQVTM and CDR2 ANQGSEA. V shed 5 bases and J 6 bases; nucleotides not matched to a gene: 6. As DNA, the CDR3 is TGCAGCGTTCTCATGGGGGGGGCCGGGGAGCTGTTTTTT. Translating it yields CSVLMGGAGELFF.

CDR3 sequence reads: CASSLLLGVDEQYF. The CDR3 nucleotides read TGTGCCAGCAGCTTGTTGTTGGGGGTGGACGAGCAGTACTTC. The rearrangement joins TRBV5-6 to TRBJ2-7, with D perhaps being TRBD1 or TRBD2 (5 bases each). The germline V gene encodes CDR1 SGHDT and CDR2 YYEEEE. The CDR3 has 14 residues. V gave up 1 base and J gave up 5 bases, with 13 bases separating them.

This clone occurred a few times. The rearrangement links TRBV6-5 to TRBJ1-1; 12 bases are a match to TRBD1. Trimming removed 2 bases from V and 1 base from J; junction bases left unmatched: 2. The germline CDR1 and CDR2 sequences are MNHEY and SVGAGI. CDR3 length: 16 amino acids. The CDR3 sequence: CASSYGTGGWNTEAFF. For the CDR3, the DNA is TGTGCCAGCAGTTACGGGACAGGGGGCTGGAACACTGAAGCTTTCTTT.

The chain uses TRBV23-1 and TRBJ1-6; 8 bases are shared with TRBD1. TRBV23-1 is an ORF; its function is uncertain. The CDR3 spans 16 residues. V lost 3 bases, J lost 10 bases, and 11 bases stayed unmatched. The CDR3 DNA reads TGCGCCAGCAGTCACGGGGGACAGGATTTGGAGTCACCCCTCCACTTT. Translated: CASSHGGQDLESPLHF.

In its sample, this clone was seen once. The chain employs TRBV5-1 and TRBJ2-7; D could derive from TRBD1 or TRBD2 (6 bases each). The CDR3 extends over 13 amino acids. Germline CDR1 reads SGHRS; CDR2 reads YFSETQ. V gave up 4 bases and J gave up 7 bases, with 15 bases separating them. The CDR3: CASSAQDSGEQYF. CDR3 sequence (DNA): TGCGCCAGCAGCGCGCAGGACAGCGGGGAGCAGTACTTC.

The CDR3 spells CSGQIQGKDTIYF. The CDR3 DNA sequence: TGCAGCGGTCAGATTCAGGGAAAGGACACCATATATTTT. This chain links TRBV29-1 with TRBJ1-3; possible D gene TRBD1, 5 bases. The CDR3 is 13 amino acids. Germline CDR1 is SQVTM and CDR2 is ANQGSEA. Trimming took off 7 bases at V and 8 bases at J, with 18 bases between the two ends.

The CDR3 region has the DNA TGTGCCACCAGCAGAGCGGGGGTAGGGTACGAGCAGTACTTC. It yields the protein CATSRAGVGYEQYF. The chain combines TRBV15 with TRBJ2-7; D is perhaps TRBD2 (6 bases). Germline assignment: CDR1 LNHNV and CDR2 YYDKDF (reference sequence). V was clipped by 1 base and J by 4 bases, with 11 bases between them. The CDR3 runs to 14 residues.

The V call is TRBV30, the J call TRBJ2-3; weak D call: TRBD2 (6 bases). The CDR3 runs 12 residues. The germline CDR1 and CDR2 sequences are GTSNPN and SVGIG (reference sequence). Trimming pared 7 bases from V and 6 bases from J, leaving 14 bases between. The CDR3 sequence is CAFLGTVDTQYF. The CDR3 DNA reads TGTGCCTTCCTCGGGACTGTGGATACGCAGTATTTT.

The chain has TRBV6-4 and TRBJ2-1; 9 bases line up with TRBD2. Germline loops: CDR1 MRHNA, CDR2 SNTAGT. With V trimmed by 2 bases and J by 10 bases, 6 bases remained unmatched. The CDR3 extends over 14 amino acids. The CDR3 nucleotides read TGTGCCAGCAGTGACCTCGCGGGGGGGGGAGAGCAGTTCTTC. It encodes CASSDLAGGGEQFF.

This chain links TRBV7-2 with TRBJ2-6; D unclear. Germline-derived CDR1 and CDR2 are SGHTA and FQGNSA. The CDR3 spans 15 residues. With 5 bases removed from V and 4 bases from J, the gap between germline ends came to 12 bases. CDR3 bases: TGTGCCAGCAGCGTAGGACCGGCAGGGGCCAACGTCCTGACTTTC. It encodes CASSVGPAGANVLTF.

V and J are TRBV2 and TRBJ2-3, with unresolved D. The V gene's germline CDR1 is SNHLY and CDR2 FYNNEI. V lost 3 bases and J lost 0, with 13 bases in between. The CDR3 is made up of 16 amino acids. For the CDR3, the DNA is TGTGCCAGCAGTGATTTATCAGCAACTAGCACAGATACGCAGTATTTT. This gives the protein CASSDLSATSTDTQYF. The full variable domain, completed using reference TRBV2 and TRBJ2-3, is EPEVTQTPSHQVTQMGQEVILRCVPISNHLYFYWYRQILGQKVEFLVSFYNNEISEKSEIFDDQFSVERPDGSNFTLKIRSTKLEDSAMYFCASSDLSATSTDTQYFGPGTRLTVL.

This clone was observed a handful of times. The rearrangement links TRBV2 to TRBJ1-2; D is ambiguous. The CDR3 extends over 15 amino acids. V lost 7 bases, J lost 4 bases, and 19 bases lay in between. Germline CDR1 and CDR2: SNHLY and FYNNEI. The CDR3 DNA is TGTGCCAGCAAACGCAGGATTAGTTTCGCCTATGGCTACACCTTC. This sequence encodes CASKRRISFAYGYTF.

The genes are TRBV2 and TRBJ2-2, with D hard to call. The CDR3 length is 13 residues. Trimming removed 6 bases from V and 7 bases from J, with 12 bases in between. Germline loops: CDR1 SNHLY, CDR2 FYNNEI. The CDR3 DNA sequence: TGTGCCAGCAGGGGAACCTGGGTCGGGGAGCTGTTTTTT. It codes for CASRGTWVGELFF.

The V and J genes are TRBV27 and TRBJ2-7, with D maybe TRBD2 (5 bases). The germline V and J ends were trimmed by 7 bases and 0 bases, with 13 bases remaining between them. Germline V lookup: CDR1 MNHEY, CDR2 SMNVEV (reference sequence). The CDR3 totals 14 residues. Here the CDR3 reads CASTPERSSYEQYF. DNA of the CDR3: TGTGCCAGCACCCCCGAGCGGAGCTCCTACGAGCAGTACTTC.